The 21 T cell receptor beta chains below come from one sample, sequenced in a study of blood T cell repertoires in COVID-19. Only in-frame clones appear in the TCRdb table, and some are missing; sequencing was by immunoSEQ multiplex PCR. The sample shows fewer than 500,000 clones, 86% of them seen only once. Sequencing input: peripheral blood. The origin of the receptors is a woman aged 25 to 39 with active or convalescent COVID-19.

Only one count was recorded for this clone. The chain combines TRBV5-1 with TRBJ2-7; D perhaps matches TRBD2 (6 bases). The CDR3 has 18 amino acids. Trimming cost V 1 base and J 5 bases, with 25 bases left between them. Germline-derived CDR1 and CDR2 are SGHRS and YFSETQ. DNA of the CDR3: TGCGCCAGCAGCTTGTTTTTTTTGGAGGGGAACCTTGGGGACGAGCAGTACTTC. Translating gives CASSLFFLEGNLGDEQYF.

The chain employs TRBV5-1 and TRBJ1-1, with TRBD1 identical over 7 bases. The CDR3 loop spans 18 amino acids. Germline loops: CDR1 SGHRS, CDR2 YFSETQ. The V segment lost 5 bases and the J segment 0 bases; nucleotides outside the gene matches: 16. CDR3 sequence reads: CASSPPTGIGVLNTEAFF. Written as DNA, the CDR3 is TGCGCCAGCAGTCCACCGACAGGGATCGGGGTACTGAACACTGAAGCTTTCTTT.

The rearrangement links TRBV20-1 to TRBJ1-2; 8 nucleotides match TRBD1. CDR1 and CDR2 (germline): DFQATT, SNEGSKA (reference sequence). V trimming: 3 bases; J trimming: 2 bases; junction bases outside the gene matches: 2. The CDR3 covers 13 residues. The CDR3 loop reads CSASRTGNYGYTF. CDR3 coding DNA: TGCAGTGCTAGTCGGACAGGGAACTATGGCTACACCTTC.

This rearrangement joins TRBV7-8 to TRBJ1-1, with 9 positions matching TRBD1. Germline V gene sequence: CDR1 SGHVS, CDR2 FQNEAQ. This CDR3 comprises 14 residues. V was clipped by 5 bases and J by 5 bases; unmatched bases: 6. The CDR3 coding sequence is TGTGCCAGCAGCACAGACAGGGGGGTGACTGAAGCTTTCTTT. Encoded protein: CASSTDRGVTEAFF.

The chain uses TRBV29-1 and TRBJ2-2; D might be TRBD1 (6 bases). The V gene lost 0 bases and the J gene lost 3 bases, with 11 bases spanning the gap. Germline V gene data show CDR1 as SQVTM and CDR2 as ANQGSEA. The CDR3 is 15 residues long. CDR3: CSVEDLGGYTGELFF. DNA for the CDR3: TGCAGCGTTGAAGATCTAGGGGGTTACACCGGGGAGCTGTTTTTT.

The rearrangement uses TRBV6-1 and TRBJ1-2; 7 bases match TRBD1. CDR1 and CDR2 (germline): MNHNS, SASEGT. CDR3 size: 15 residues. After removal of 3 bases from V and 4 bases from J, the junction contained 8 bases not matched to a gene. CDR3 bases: TGTGCCAGCAGTGAGCTACAGGGGATAGGCTATGGCTACACCTTC. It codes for CASSELQGIGYGYTF.

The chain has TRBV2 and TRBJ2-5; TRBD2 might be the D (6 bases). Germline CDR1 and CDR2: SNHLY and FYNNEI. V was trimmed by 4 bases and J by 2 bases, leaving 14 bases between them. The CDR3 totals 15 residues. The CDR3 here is CASSANAGRQETQYF. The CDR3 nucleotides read TGTGCCAGCAGTGCCAATGCGGGGAGACAAGAGACCCAGTACTTC.

The CDR3, as DNA: TGCGCCAGCAGTCCGGGACTCTTGAACACTGAAGCTTTCTTT. Protein: CASSPGLLNTEAFF. This chain joins TRBV5-1 and TRBJ1-1; D is possibly TRBD1 (5 bases). The CDR3 is 14 amino acids. CDR1 is SGHRS, CDR2 YFSETQ, per germline. V was clipped by 5 bases and J by 0 bases, with 11 bases between them.

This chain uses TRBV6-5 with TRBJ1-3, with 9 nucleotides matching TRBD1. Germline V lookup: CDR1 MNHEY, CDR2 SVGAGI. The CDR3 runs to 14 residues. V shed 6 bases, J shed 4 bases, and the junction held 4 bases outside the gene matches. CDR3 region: CASSLDRGGNTIYF. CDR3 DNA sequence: TGTGCCAGCAGCTTAGACAGGGGGGGAAACACCATATATTTT.

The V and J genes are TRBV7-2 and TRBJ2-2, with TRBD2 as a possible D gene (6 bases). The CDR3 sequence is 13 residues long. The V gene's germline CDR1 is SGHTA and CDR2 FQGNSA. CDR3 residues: CAPRGTGTGELFF. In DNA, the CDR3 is TGTGCACCCCGGGGGACGGGCACCGGGGAGCTGTTTTTT.

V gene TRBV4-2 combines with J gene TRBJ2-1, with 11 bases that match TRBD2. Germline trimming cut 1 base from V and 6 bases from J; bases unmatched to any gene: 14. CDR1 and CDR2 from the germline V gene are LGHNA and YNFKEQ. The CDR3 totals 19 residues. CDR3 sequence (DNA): TGTGCCAGCAGCCAAGCCGTCCTAGCGGGGGGTCCTGGCAGCAATGAGCAGTTCTTC. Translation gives CASSQAVLAGGPGSNEQFF.

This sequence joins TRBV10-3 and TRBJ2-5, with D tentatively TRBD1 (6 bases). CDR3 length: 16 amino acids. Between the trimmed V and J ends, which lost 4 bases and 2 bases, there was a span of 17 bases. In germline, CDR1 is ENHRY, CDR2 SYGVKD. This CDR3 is CAISAGGRGGQETQYF. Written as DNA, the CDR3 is TGTGCCATCAGTGCAGGCGGCAGGGGTGGGCAAGAGACCCAGTACTTC.

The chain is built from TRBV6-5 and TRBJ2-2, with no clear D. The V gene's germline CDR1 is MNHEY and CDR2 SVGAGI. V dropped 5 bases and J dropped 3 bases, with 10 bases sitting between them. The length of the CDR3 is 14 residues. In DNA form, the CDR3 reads TGTGCCAGCAGTCCAGACTGGTACACCGGGGAGCTGTTTTTT. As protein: CASSPDWYTGELFF.

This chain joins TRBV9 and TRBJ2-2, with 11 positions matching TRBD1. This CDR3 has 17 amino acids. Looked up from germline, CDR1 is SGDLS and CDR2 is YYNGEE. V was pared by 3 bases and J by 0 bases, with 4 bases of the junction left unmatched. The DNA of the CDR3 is TGTGCCAGCAGCGCATGGGGACAGGGGGCGAACACCGGGGAGCTGTTTTTT. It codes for CASSAWGQGANTGELFF. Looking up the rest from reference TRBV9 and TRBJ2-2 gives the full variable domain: DSGVTQTPKHLITATGQRVTLRCSPRSGDLSVYWYQQSLDQGLQFLIQYYNGEERAKGNILERFSAQQFPDLHSELNLSSLELGDSALYFCASSAWGQGANTGELFFGEGSRLTVL.

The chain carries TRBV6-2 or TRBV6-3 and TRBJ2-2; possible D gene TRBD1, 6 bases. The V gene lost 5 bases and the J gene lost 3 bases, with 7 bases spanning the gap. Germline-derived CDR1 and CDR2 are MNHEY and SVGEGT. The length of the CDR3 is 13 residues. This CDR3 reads CASSRQDTGELFF. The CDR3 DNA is TGTGCCAGCAGTCGACAGGACACCGGGGAGCTGTTTTTT.

The CDR3 here is CASSLGASPLHF. CDR3 nucleotide sequence: TGTGCCAGCAGCTTAGGGGCCTCACCCCTCCACTTT. The rearrangement uses TRBV11-2 and TRBJ1-6, with D unresolved. Trimming removed 1 base at V and 10 bases at J, with 5 bases between. CDR3 length: 12 residues. CDR1 and CDR2 (germline): SGHAT, FQNNGV.

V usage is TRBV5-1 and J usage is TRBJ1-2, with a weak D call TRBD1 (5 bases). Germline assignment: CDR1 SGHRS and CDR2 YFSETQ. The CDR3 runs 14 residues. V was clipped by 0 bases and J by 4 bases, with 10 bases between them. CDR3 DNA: TGCGCCAGCAGCTTGGATCAGGGTAGCTATGGCTACACCTTC. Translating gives CASSLDQGSYGYTF.

In DNA, the CDR3 is TGTGCCAGCAGCCCCAAACCCCGGGAGGGGTACAATGAGCAGTTCTTC. It yields the protein CASSPKPREGYNEQFF. The rearrangement uses TRBV7-8 and TRBJ2-1, with 8 bases that match TRBD2. CDR3 length: 16 amino acids. The trim removed 5 bases at V and 4 bases at J, leaving 10 bases unmatched. Germline V gene sequence: CDR1 SGHVS, CDR2 FQNEAQ.

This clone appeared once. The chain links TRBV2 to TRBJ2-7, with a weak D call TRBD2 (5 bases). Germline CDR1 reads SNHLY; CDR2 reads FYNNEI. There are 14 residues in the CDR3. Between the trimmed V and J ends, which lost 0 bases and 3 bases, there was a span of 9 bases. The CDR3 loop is CASSEAGNRYEQYF. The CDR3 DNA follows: TGTGCCAGCAGTGAAGCCGGGAACCGCTACGAGCAGTACTTC.

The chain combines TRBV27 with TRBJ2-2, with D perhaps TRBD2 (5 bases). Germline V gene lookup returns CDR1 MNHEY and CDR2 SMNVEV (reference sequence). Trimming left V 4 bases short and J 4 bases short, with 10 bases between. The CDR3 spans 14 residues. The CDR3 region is CASSWAAGTGELFF. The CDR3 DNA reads TGTGCCAGCAGTTGGGCTGCGGGCACCGGGGAGCTGTTTTTT.

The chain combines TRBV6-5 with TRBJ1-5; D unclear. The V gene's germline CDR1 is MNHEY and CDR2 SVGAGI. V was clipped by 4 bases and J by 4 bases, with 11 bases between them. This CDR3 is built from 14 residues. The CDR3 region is CASSSFGVNQPQHF. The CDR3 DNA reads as TGTGCCAGCAGTTCTTTCGGGGTAAATCAGCCCCAGCATTTT.